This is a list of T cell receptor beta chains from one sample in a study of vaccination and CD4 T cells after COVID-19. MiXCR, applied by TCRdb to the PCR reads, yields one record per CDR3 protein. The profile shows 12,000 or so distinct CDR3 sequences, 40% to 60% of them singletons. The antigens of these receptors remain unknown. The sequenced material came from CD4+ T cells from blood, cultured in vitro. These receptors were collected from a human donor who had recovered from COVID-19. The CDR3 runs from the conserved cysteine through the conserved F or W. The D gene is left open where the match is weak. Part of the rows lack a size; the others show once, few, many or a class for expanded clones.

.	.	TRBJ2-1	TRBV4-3	CASSQDQVNYNEQFF	TGCGCCAGCAGCCAAGACCAAGTAAATTACAATGAGCAGTTCTTC
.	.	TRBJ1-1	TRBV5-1	CASRGAGPNTEAFF	TGCGCCAGCAGAGGCGCAGGCCCGAACACTGAAGCTTTCTTT
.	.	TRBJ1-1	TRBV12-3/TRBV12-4	CASSPFHVNTEAFF	TGTGCCAGCAGTCCCTTTCATGTAAACACTGAAGCTTTCTTT
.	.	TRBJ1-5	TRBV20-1	CSARDQDSDQPQHF	TGCAGTGCTAGAGATCAGGATAGCGATCAGCCCCAGCATTTT
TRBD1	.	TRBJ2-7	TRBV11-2	CASSPDRVIGRQYF	TGTGCCAGCAGCCCGGACAGGGTGATTGGAAGGCAGTACTTC
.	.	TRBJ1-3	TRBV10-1	CASGNGNTIYF	TGCGCCAGCGGTAATGGAAACACCATATATTTT
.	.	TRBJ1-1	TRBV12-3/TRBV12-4	CASSLGSSMNTEAFF	TGTGCCAGCAGTTTAGGATCCAGCATGAACACTGAAGCTTTCTTT
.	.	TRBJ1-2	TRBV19	CASSISRASYYGYTF	TGTGCCAGTAGTATATCCAGGGCCTCCTACTATGGCTACACCTTC
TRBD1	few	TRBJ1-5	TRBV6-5	CASSLTGDSNQPQHF	TGTGCCAGCAGTTTGACAGGGGATAGCAATCAGCCCCAGCATTTT
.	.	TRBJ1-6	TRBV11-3	CASSLAGPSYNSPLHF	TGTGCCAGCAGCTTAGCAGGACCCTCCTATAATTCACCCCTCCACTTT
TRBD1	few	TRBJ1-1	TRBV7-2	CASSSLGTVNTEAFF	TGTGCCAGCAGCTCTCTTGGGACAGTAAACACTGAAGCTTTCTTT
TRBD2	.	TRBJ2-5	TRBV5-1	CASSRSGGAQETQYF	TGCGCCAGCAGCAGAAGCGGGGGGGCCCAAGAGACCCAGTACTTC
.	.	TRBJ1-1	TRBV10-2	CASSESIGLSTEAFF	TGCGCCAGCAGTGAGTCGATAGGGTTATCGACTGAAGCTTTCTTT
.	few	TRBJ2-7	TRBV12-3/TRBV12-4	CASSPGSGPQYF	TGTGCCAGCAGTCCCGGGTCTGGCCCGCAGTACTTC
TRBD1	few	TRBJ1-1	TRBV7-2	CASSPRQGMNTEAFF	TGTGCCAGCAGCCCCCGACAGGGAATGAACACTGAAGCTTTCTTT
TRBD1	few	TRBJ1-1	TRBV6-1	CASSEARQGFEAFF	TGTGCCAGCAGTGAAGCCCGACAGGGCTTTGAAGCTTTCTTT
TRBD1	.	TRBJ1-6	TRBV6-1	CASSVGQGHNSPLHF	TGTGCCAGCAGTGTGGGACAGGGACATAATTCACCCCTCCACTTT
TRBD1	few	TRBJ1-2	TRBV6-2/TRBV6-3	CASGDPGTENNGYTF	TGTGCCAGCGGGGACCCCGGGACAGAGAATAATGGCTACACCTTC
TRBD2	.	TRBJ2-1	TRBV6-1	CASSESRLAGYNEQFF	TGTGCCAGCAGTGAAAGTAGACTAGCGGGATACAATGAGCAGTTCTTC
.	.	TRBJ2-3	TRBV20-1	CSAPLGAPAVADTQYF	TGCAGTGCTCCCCTTGGAGCTCCTGCGGTGGCAGATACGCAGTATTTT
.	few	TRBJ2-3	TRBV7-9	CASSSTGGGRGDTQYF	TGTGCCAGCAGCTCCACGGGGGGCGGTAGGGGAGATACGCAGTATTTT
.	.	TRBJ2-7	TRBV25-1	CASSSQGGHEQYF	TGTGCCAGCAGTTCACAGGGCGGCCACGAGCAGTACTTC
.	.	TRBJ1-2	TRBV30	CAWDGSLRIGYTF	TGTGCCTGGGACGGGAGTCTTAGAATTGGCTACACCTTC
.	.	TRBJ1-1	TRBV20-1	CSAPGGGPTEAFF	TGCAGTGCTCCCGGGGGAGGGCCTACTGAAGCTTTCTTT
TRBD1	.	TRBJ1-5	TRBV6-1	CATKTGSSNQPQHF	TGTGCCACCAAGACAGGGAGTAGCAATCAGCCCCAGCATTTT
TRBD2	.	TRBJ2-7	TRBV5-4	CASSPSSGGSSYEQYF	TGTGCCAGCAGCCCTTCCTCCGGGGGGAGCTCCTACGAGCAGTACTTC
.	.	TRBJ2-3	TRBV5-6	CASSARTSASTDTQYF	TGTGCCAGCAGCGCCCGGACTTCTGCTAGCACAGATACGCAGTATTTT
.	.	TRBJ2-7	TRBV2	CASSERKGYEQYF	TGTGCCAGCAGTGAGCGAAAAGGGTACGAGCAGTACTTC
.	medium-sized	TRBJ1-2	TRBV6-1	CASGLGRDYGYTF	TGTGCCAGCGGCCTTGGGAGGGACTATGGCTACACCTTC
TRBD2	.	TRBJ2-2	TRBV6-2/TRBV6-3	CASSSVGLAGTSITGELFF	TGTGCCAGCAGTTCCGTTGGACTAGCGGGGACCTCGATCACCGGGGAGCTGTTTTTT
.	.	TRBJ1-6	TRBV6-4	CASSDRAFDSPLHF	TGTGCCAGCAGTGACAGGGCTTTTGATTCACCCCTCCACTTT
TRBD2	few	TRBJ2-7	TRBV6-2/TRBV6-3	CASSPAGGTYEQYF	TGTGCCAGCAGCCCAGCGGGGGGTACCTACGAGCAGTACTTC
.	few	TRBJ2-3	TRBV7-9	CASSSVRGPTDTQYF	TGTGCCAGCAGCTCAGTACGGGGACCCACAGATACGCAGTATTTT
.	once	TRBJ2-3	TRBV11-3	CASSLDRQSTDTQYF	TGTGCCAGCAGCTTAGATAGGCAGAGCACAGATACGCAGTATTTT
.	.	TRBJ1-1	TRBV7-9	CASRMRGRAEAFF	TGTGCCAGCAGGATGCGAGGTCGGGCAGAAGCTTTCTTT
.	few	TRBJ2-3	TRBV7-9	CASSSNSLAGTQYF	TGTGCCAGCAGCTCTAACTCACTAGCTGGTACGCAGTATTTT
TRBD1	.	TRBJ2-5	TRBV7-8	CASSSDDRALKTQYF	TGTGCCAGCAGCTCTGACGACAGGGCATTGAAGACCCAGTACTTC
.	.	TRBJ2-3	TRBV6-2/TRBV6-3	CASSSRTTTGNTDTQYF	TGTGCCAGCAGTTCCCGTACTACAACGGGGAACACAGATACGCAGTATTTT
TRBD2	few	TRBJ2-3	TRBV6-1	CASSERAGGSTDTQYF	TGTGCCAGCAGTGAACGAGCGGGGGGTTCCACAGATACGCAGTATTTT
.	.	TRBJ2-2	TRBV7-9	CASPFQGPNTGELFF	TGTGCCAGCCCCTTTCAGGGGCCGAACACCGGGGAGCTGTTTTTT
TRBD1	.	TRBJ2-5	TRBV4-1	CASSQDGDSWGETQYF	TGCGCCAGCAGCCAAGATGGGGACAGCTGGGGAGAGACCCAGTACTTC
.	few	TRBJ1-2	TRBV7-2	CASSLGQYNYGYTF	TGTGCCAGCAGCTTAGGGCAGTACAACTATGGCTACACCTTC
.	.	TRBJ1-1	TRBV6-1	CASSVGERFEAFF	TGTGCCAGCAGTGTAGGAGAAAGATTTGAAGCTTTCTTT
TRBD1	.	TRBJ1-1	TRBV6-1	CASSESRAGGTEAFF	TGTGCCAGCAGTGAATCCCGGGCAGGGGGCACTGAAGCTTTCTTT
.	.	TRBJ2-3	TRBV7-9	CASSGRDTTDTQYF	TGTGCCAGCAGCGGGCGGGACACCACAGATACGCAGTATTTT
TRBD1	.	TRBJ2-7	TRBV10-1	CASSEYTGVPYEQYF	TGCGCCAGCAGTGAGTATACAGGGGTACCCTACGAGCAGTACTTC
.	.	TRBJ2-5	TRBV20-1	CSARDPLSRLETQYF	TGCAGTGCTAGAGATCCCTTAAGCAGGTTAGAGACCCAGTACTTC
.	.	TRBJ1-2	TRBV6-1	CASTPTGTQGYGYTF	TGTGCCAGCACTCCCACAGGAACCCAGGGGTATGGCTACACCTTC
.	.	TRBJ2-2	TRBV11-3	CASSLVRTGELFF	TGTGCCAGCAGCTTAGTACGCACCGGGGAGCTGTTTTTT
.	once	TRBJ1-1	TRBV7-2	CASRRPGQSKTEAFF	TGTGCCAGCAGGAGGCCCGGACAGTCAAAAACTGAAGCTTTCTTT
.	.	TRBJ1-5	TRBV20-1	CSADWMQPQHF	TGCAGTGCCGACTGGATGCAGCCCCAGCATTTT
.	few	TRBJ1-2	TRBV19	CATVTGNYGYTF	TGTGCCACCGTGACGGGCAACTATGGCTACACCTTC
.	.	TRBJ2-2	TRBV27	CASSFRGYTGELFF	TGTGCCAGCAGTTTCAGGGGTTATACCGGGGAGCTGTTTTTT
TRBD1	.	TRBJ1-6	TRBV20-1	CSASGTGGLNSPLHF	TGCAGTGCTTCCGGGACAGGGGGATTGAATTCACCCCTCCACTTT
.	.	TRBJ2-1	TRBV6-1	CASSWSSYNEQFF	TGTGCCAGCTCATGGAGCTCCTACAATGAGCAGTTCTTC